The clone carrying this TCR beta chain was found once. The CDR3 consists of 14 residues. The V and J ends lost 6 bases and 4 bases, in that order; junction bases with no gene match: 5. Germline CDR1 reads MDHEN; CDR2 reads SYDVKM. The data originate from a study of blood T cell repertoires in COVID-19. Method: immunoSEQ multiplex PCR; TCRdb's copy keeps in-frame clones and lacks some. Of over 150,000 clones listed, around 85% are singletons. The chain is built from TRBV28 and TRBJ2-3; 9 positions match TRBD1. Sequencing input: peripheral blood. This clonotype was obtained from a man between 60 and 75 years old with COVID-19, enrolled during active disease. The CDR3 nucleotides are TGTGCCAGCAGAGGGACAGGGTATGCAGATACGCAGTATTTT. It is translated as CASRGTGYADTQYF. The whole variable domain, remainder taken from reference TRBV28 and TRBJ2-3, is DVKVTQSSRYLVKRTGEKVFLECVQDMDHENMFWYRQDPGLGLRLIYFSYDVKMKEKGDIPEGYSVSREKKERFSLILESASTNQTSMYLCASRGTGYADTQYFGPGTRLTVL.